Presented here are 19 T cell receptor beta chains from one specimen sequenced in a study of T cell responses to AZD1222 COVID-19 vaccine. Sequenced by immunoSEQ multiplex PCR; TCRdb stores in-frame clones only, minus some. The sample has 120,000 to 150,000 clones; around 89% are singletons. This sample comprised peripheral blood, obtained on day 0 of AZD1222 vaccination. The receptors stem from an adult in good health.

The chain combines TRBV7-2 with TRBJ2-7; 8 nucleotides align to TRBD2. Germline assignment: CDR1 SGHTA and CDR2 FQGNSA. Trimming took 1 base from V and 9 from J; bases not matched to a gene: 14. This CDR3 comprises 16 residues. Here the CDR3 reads CASSLGPGLELTGQYF. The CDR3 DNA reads TGTGCCAGCAGCTTAGGGCCGGGACTAGAGCTCACGGGGCAGTACTTC.

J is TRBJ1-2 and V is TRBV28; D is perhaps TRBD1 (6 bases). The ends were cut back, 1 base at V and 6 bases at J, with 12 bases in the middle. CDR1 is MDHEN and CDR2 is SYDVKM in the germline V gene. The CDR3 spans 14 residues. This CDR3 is CASSLYGGADGYTF. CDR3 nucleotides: TGTGCCAGCAGTTTATACGGGGGCGCGGATGGCTACACCTTC.

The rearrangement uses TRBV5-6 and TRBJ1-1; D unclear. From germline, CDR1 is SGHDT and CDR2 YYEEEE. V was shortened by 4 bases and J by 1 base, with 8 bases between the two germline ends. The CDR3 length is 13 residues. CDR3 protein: CASSPSPNTEAFF. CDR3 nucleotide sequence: TGTGCCAGCAGCCCTTCACCGAACACTGAAGCTTTCTTT.

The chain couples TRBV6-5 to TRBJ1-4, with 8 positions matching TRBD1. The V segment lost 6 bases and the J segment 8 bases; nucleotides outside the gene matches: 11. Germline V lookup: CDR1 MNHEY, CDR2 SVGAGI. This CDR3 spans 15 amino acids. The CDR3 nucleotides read TGTGCCAGCAGCTCCGGACAGGGCTTTAGGGAAAAACTGTTTTTT. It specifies CASSSGQGFREKLFF.

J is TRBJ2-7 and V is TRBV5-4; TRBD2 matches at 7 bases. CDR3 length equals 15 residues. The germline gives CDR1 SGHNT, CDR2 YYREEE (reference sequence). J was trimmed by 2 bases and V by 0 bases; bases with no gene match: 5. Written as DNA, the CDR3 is TGTGCCAGCAGCTTGGAGGCAGGGAGGGCCTACGAGCAGTACTTC. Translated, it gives CASSLEAGRAYEQYF.

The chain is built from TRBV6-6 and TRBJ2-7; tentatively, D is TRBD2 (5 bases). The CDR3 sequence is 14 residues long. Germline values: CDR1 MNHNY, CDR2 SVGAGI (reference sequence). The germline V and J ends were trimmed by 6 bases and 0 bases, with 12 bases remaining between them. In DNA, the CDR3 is TGTGCCAGCAGATTTAGTGGGAGCTCCTACGAGCAGTACTTC. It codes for CASRFSGSSYEQYF.

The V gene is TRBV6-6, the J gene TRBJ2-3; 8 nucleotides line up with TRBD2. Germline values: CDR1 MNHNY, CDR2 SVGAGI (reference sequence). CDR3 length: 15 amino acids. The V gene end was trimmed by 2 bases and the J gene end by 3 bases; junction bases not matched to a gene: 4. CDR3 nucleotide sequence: TGTGCCAGCAGTTACCCGGGGGGGCCAACAGATACGCAGTATTTT. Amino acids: CASSYPGGPTDTQYF.

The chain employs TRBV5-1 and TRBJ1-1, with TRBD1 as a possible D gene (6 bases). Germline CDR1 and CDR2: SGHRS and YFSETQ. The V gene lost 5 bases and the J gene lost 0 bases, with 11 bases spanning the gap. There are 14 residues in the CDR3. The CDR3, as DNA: TGCGCCAGCAGTCCCCGGGACATGAACACTGAAGCTTTCTTT. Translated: CASSPRDMNTEAFF.

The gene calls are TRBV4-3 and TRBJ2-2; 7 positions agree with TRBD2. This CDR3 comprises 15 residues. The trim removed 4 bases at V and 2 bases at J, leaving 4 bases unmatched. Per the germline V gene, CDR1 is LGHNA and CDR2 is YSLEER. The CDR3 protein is CASSPGTTNTGELFF. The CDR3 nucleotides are TGCGCCAGCAGCCCCGGGACTACCAACACCGGGGAGCTGTTTTTT.

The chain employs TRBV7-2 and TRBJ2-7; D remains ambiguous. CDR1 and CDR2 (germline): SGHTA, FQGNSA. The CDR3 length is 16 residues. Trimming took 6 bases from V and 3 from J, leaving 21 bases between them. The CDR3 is CASRIFGASSVYEQYF. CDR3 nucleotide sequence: TGTGCCAGCAGAATTTTCGGTGCGAGTTCCGTCTACGAGCAGTACTTC.

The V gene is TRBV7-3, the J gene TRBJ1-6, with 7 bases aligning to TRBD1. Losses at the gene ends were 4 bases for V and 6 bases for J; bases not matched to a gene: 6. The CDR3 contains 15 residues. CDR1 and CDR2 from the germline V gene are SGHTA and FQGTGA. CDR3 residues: CASSSRQGGNSPLHF. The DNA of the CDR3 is TGTGCCAGCAGCTCCCGACAGGGCGGTAATTCACCCCTCCACTTT.

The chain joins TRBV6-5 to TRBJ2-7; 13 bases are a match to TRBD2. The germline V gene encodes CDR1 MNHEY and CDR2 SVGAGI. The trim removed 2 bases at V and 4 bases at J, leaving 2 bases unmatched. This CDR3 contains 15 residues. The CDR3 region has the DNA TGTGCCAGCAGTTACGGGACTAGCGGGGATTACGAGCAGTACTTC. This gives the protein CASSYGTSGDYEQYF.

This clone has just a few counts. The CDR3 coding sequence is TGTGCCAGTCGCAGGGCAACTAATGAAAAACTGTTTTTT. This codes for CASRRATNEKLFF. This chain connects TRBV18 to TRBJ1-4; D perhaps matches TRBD1 (5 bases). In germline, CDR1 is KGHSH, CDR2 LQKENI. V lost 9 bases to trimming and J lost 0 bases, with 8 bases between them. CDR3 length: 13 amino acids.

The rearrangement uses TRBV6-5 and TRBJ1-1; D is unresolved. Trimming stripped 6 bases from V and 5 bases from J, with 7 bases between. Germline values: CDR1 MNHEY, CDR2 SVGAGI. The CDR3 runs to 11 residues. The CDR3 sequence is CASRTLTEAFF. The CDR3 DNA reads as TGTGCCAGCAGAACTTTAACTGAAGCTTTCTTT.

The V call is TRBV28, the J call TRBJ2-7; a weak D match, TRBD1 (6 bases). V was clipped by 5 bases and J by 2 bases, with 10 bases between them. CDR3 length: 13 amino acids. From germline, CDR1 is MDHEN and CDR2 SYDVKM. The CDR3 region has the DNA TGTGCCAGCAGTCGGACAGCGCCCTACGAGCAGTACTTC. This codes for CASSRTAPYEQYF.

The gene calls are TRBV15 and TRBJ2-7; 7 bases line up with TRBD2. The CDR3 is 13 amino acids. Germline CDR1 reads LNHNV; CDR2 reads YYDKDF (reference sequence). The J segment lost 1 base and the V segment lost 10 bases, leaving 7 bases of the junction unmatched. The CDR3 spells CAIGEGTSYEQYF. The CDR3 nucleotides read TGTGCCATTGGGGAGGGCACATCCTACGAGCAGTACTTC.

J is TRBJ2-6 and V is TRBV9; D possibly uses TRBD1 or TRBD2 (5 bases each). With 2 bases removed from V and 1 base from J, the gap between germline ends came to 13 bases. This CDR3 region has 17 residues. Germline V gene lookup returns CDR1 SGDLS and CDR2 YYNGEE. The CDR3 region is CASSVRGSPSGANVLTF. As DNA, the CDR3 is TGTGCCAGCAGCGTCCGGGGCTCGCCGTCTGGGGCCAACGTCCTGACTTTC.

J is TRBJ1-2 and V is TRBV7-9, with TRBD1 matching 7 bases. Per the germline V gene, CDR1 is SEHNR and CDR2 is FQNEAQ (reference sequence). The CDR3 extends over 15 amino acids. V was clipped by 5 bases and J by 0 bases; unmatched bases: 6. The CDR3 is CASSGRDRPNYGYTF. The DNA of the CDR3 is TGTGCCAGCAGCGGCAGGGACAGACCTAACTATGGCTACACCTTC.

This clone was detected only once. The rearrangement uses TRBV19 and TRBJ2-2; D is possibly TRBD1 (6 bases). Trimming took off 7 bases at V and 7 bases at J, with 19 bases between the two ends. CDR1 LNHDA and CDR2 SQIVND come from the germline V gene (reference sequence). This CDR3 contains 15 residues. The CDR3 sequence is CASTFTGYGNGELFF. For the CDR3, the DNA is TGTGCCAGTACCTTTACAGGGTACGGTAACGGGGAGCTGTTTTTT.